The TCR beta chain under discussion was sequenced for a study of blood T cell repertoires in COVID-19. At the level of the study: Whether acute or convalescent, the COVID-19 samples came from the United States, Italy and Spain. T cells, B-cell-depleted T cells, or PBMCs supplied cDNA or gDNA.

In the original processing: Estimated nucleated cell counts came from reference gene primer amplification. Sequencing used immunoSEQ multiplex PCR; TCRdb keeps in-frame clones, though not all of them. V, J and clone size reflect that table, while D and trimming were determined from the DNA. The table lists 100,000 to 150,000 clones, around 88% of them singletons. There are 13 residues in the CDR3. The germline V gene encodes CDR1 SGHTA and CDR2 FQGNSA. With 1 base removed from V and 5 bases from J, the gap between germline ends came to 5 bases. The chain is built from TRBV7-2 and TRBJ2-2; D is ambiguous. The receptor's source is a man aged 45 to 65 with active or convalescent COVID-19. Sequencing was carried out using peripheral blood. For the CDR3, the DNA is TGTGCCAGCAGCTTAGTCAGGACCGGGGAGCTGTTTTTT. Translated: CASSLVRTGELFF.